These 4 T cell receptor beta chains were all obtained from the same sample, sequenced in a study of PD-1 blockade in classical Hodgkin lymphoma. Clones were sequenced by immunoSEQ multiplex PCR, and TCRdb holds only the in-frame ones, with some missing. Of some 93,000 clones in the sample, about 91% were seen once. After autologous stem cell transplantation all patients relapsed, and prior brentuximab vedotin exposure differed between cohorts. Source: peripheral blood mononuclear cells (PBMCs), taken before the second cycle of nivolumab. The receptor set was obtained from a human donor with classical Hodgkin lymphoma.

The J gene is TRBJ1-4, the V gene TRBV5-1, with TRBD1 identical over 8 bases. This CDR3 comprises 14 residues. Trimming took 4 bases from V and 2 from J; bases not matched to a gene: 1. Germline loops: CDR1 SGHRS, CDR2 YFSETQ. The CDR3 sequence: CASSRTGTNEKLFF. The DNA for the CDR3 is TGCGCCAGCAGCCGGACAGGGACTAATGAAAAACTGTTTTTT.

This rearrangement joins TRBV2 to TRBJ2-7; D remains unclear. V gave up 2 bases and J gave up 2 bases, with 7 bases separating them. The germline V gene encodes CDR1 SNHLY and CDR2 FYNNEI. This CDR3 has 13 residues. The CDR3 DNA reads TGTGCCAGCAGTGAACAGGCCCCCTACGAGCAGTACTTC. The encoded protein is CASSEQAPYEQYF.

The chain uses TRBV13 and TRBJ2-5; a possible D gene is TRBD2 (7 bases). The CDR3 sequence is 15 residues long. V shed 0 bases and J shed 4 bases, with 12 bases lying between them. The germline CDR1 and CDR2 sequences are PRHDT and FYEKMQ (reference sequence). DNA of the CDR3: TGTGCCAGCAGCTTAGGTGCGGGGGCCCCAGAGACCCAGTACTTC. Translating it yields CASSLGAGAPETQYF. Full variable domain (missing parts from reference TRBV13 and TRBJ2-5): AAGVIQSPRHLIKEKRETATLKCYPIPRHDTVYWYQQGPGQDPQFLISFYEKMQSDKGSIPDRFSAQQFSDYHSELNMSSLELGDSALYFCASSLGAGAPETQYFGPGTRLLVL.

The J gene is TRBJ2-7, the V gene TRBV5-1; 8 bases align to TRBD1. The CDR3 is made up of 13 amino acids. Germline V CDR1 and CDR2: SGHRS, YFSETQ. J lost 6 bases, V lost 6 bases, and 8 bases had no gene match. CDR3 DNA sequence: TGCGCCAGCAACCCGGCTGGGACAGGCGAGCAGTACTTC. This sequence encodes CASNPAGTGEQYF. The full variable domain, rest sourced from reference TRBV5-1 and TRBJ2-7, is KAGVTQTPRYLIKTRGQQVTLSCSPISGHRSVSWYQQTPGQGLQFLFEYFSETQRNKGNFPGRFSGRQFSNSRSEMNVSTLELGDSALYLCASNPAGTGEQYFGPGTRLTVT.